These T cell receptor beta chains were read from a single sample in a study of cytomegalovirus exposure and HLA in healthy donors. TCRdb's table, derived via immunoSEQ multiplex PCR, lists solely in-frame clones and lacks some. The data hold some 87,000 clones, with about 96% observed a single time. The sample was PBMCs. Receptor source: a woman under 30 in good health and CMV-seronegative. Both conserved end residues are part of each CDR3. A D gene is named only where the DNA matches it firmly. Size values are once, few and many counts, or a class for expanded clones, and some rows have none.

cdr3_length j_call d_call v_call clone_size cdr3_nt cdr3_aa
15 TRBJ1-1 - TRBV28 - TGTGCCAGCACTTCGGCTGGGGGCTATCTCACTGAAGCTTTCTTT CASTSAGGYLTEAFF
18 TRBJ2-5 TRBD1 TRBV5-1 - TGCGCCAGCAGCTTGGCTTGGACAGGGGGAGGTTGGCAAGAGACCCAGTACTTC CASSLAWTGGGWQETQYF
16 TRBJ1-1 TRBD1 TRBV23-1 - TGCGCCAGCAGTCGACAGGGGTGTTCTATGAACACTGAAGCTTTCTTT CASSRQGCSMNTEAFF
15 TRBJ2-5 - TRBV6-5 - TGTGCCAGCAGTTACTCGCTGGGGCCGAGGGAGACCCAGTACTTC CASSYSLGPRETQYF
12 TRBJ1-1 - TRBV6-1 - TGTGCCAGCAATCAGGGTTTGGCTGAAGCTTTCTTT CASNQGLAEAFF
13 TRBJ2-7 - TRBV7-2 - TGTGCTACTAGTAGGACGTCGGAAGGCGAGCAGTACTTC CATSRTSEGEQYF
15 TRBJ2-1 TRBD2 TRBV11-2 - TGTGCCAGCAGCTCTAGACTAGCGGGCTACAATGAGCAGTTCTTC CASSSRLAGYNEQFF
15 TRBJ2-2 TRBD2 TRBV6-4 once TGTGCCAGCAGTGTGCTAGCGGGGAACACCGGGGAGCTGTTTTTT CASSVLAGNTGELFF
13 TRBJ2-2 - TRBV21-1 - TGTGCCAGCAGCGATCAGGGGGCCGGGGAGCTGTTTTTT CASSDQGAGELFF
11 TRBJ2-7 - TRBV7-8 - TGTGCCAGCAGCTTACAGGGCGAGCAGTACTTC CASSLQGEQYF
16 TRBJ2-3 - TRBV9 - TGTGCCAGCAGCCGTCGTGAGGGACACGGATCGGATACGCAGTATTTT CASSRREGHGSDTQYF
13 TRBJ2-2 TRBD2 TRBV10-1 - TGCGCCAGCACTAGCGGCCCCTCCGGGGAGCTGTTTTTT CASTSGPSGELFF
13 TRBJ1-2 - TRBV6-6 few TGTGCCAGCAGTTCCCATCCGGTAGATGGCTACACCTTC CASSSHPVDGYTF
14 TRBJ2-7 - TRBV6-1 - TGTGCCATCTCCGCTCCGAGACAGGCCTACGAGCAGTACTTC CAISAPRQAYEQYF
13 TRBJ1-1 - TRBV14 - TGTGCCAGCAGCCTGACAGGGAACACTGAAGCTTTCTTT CASSLTGNTEAFF
13 TRBJ2-1 TRBD2 TRBV10-3 - TGTGCCATGGGGACTAGCGGGGACAATGAGCAGTTCTTC CAMGTSGDNEQFF
12 TRBJ2-7 - TRBV7-6 - TGTGCCAGCAGCTCTCCCGCCTACGAGCAGTACTTC CASSSPAYEQYF